This is a list of T cell receptor beta chains from one sample in a study of blood T cell repertoires in COVID-19. Repertoires were generated with immunoSEQ multiplex PCR, while TCRdb's copy carries only in-frame clones and drops some. In the table there are roughly 240,000 clones, 70% to 90% of which are singletons. Sequences were obtained from PBMCs or T cells enriched from blood (not recorded which). The receptor source for this set is a woman in her forties or fifties with acute COVID-19. CDR3s include the opening cysteine and the closing phenylalanine or tryptophan. A D gene is named only where the DNA matches it firmly.

>TRBV18|-|13|TRBJ1-1
CASSPREDTEAFF
TGTGCCAGCTCACCCCGTGAGGACACTGAAGCTTTCTTT
>TRBV29-1|TRBD1|16|TRBJ1-2
CSAEGTRPRGPDGYTF
TGCAGCGCCGAGGGAACGAGACCCAGGGGGCCGGATGGCTACACCTTC
>TRBV27|-|13|TRBJ1-1
CASSLLLNTEAFF
TGTGCCAGCAGTTTACTTCTAAACACTGAAGCTTTCTTT
>TRBV27|-|15|TRBJ1-2
CASRERVHPNYGYTF
TGTGCCAGCAGGGAACGGGTACATCCTAACTATGGCTACACCTTC
>TRBV5-1|-|12|TRBJ1-2
CASSPESWGYTF
TGCGCCAGCAGCCCCGAGTCCTGGGGCTACACCTTC
>TRBV6-5|TRBD1|12|TRBJ1-1
CATTGGRTEAFF
TGTGCCACGACAGGGGGGAGGACTGAAGCTTTCTTT
>TRBV30|-|13|TRBJ2-3
CALTGTSTDTQYF
TGTGCCTTGACAGGCACTAGCACAGATACGCAGTATTTT
>TRBV7-2|-|14|TRBJ1-3
CASSPGRGRNTIYF
TGTGCCAGCAGCCCGGGGAGGGGACGAAACACCATATATTTT
>TRBV19|-|11|TRBJ2-1
CASGQYNEQFF
TGTGCCAGTGGACAGTACAATGAGCAGTTCTTC
>TRBV2|TRBD1|13|TRBJ1-2
CARRTGSNYGYTF
TGTGCCAGGAGGACAGGATCTAACTATGGCTACACCTTC